This paragraph covers one TCR beta chain sequence. Its matching antigen is unknown. This sample is part of a study of shared clonotypes between healthy human individuals. The CDR3 is made up of 18 amino acids. V gave up 1 base and J gave up 4 bases; unmatched junction bases: 14. The germline V gene has CDR1 KGHSH and CDR2 LQKENI. Study-level findings and limits: Larger estimated richness was generally seen in naive subsets than in memory subsets.

The investigators split CD4+ cells into a CD45RA+ naive subset and a CD45RA-negative memory subset. The table came from immunoSEQ multiplex PCR; TCRdb's copy has only in-frame clones and leaves some out. The sample comprises approximately 2.4 million clones, 95% of which are singletons, and 0.1% to 0.15% rests with the top ten. The sample consisted of naive CD4+ T cells sorted from blood. Subset denoted: CD45RA+ positively selected. The chain joins TRBV18 to TRBJ1-2, with 8 bases fitting TRBD1. The source is a man younger than 35 in good health. CDR3 DNA sequence: TGTGCCAGCTCACCACTAGTTTCGACAGGGGAGAGAGGCTATGGCTACACCTTC. It codes for CASSPLVSTGERGYGYTF.